The 8 T cell receptor beta chains in this list originate from one sample, sequenced in a study of blood T cell repertoires in COVID-19. Profiling relied on immunoSEQ multiplex PCR, and the TCRdb table lists in-frame clones only, not all of them. The repertoire has about 270,000 clones, approximately 90% of them found once; the top ten carry approximately 2.7%. Sequencing input: PBMCs or T cells enriched from blood (not recorded which). These receptors came from a man aged 35 to 55 who had been exposed to COVID-19.

This chain joins TRBV11-2 and TRBJ2-7; possibly TRBD2 for D (7 bases). V was trimmed by 5 bases and J by 5 bases, leaving 22 bases between them. The CDR3 contains 16 residues. Germline assignment: CDR1 SGHAT and CDR2 FQNNGV. This chain's CDR3 is CASSIPGRGALHEQYF. CDR3 bases: TGTGCCAGCAGCATACCGGGCCGGGGGGCGCTCCACGAGCAGTACTTC.

This clone was recorded once. Written as DNA, the CDR3 is TGTGCCAGCAGTTACACCGGGACTAGGATAACAGATACGCAGTATTTT. This codes for CASSYTGTRITDTQYF. The chain couples TRBV27 to TRBJ2-3; 8 bases match TRBD2. Germline CDR1 is MNHEY and CDR2 is SMNVEV (reference sequence). The CDR3 extends over 16 amino acids. Unmatched junction bases numbered 9, after V lost 4 bases and J lost 3 bases.

The chain couples TRBV30 to TRBJ2-1, with 7 bases aligning to TRBD1. The germline CDR1 and CDR2 sequences are GTSNPN and SVGIG (reference sequence). The CDR3 runs to 17 residues. V gave up 0 bases and J gave up 4 bases; unmatched junction bases: 12. The CDR3 reads CAWSVNYRGFGYNEQFF. As DNA, the CDR3 is TGTGCCTGGAGTGTAAATTACAGGGGTTTTGGGTACAATGAGCAGTTCTTC.

The chain recombines TRBV19 with TRBJ1-3, with TRBD1 identical over 7 bases. The trim removed 5 bases at V and 0 bases at J, leaving 10 bases unmatched. The germline V gene has CDR1 LNHDA and CDR2 SQIVND (reference sequence). The CDR3 contains 17 residues. CDR3 sequence (DNA): TGTGCCAGTAGTCCGAACTTAAACAGGGGCTCTGGAAACACCATATATTTT. This codes for CASSPNLNRGSGNTIYF.

CDR3 residues: CASRGDSKETQYF. The DNA for the CDR3 is TGTGCCAGCAGAGGGGACAGTAAAGAGACCCAGTACTTC. This chain connects TRBV12-3 or TRBV12-4 to TRBJ2-5; TRBD1 aligns across 7 bases. V shed 6 bases, J shed 3 bases, and the junction held 4 bases outside the gene matches. The CDR3 spans 13 residues.

This chain joins TRBV9 and TRBJ1-2, with 10 bases identical to TRBD1. The junction had 2 bases not matched to a gene; V was cut back by 0 bases and J by 3 bases. CDR1 and CDR2 (germline): SGDLS, YYNGEE. This CDR3 contains 15 residues. CDR3 residues: CASSVGQGAYYGYTF. The CDR3 coding sequence is TGTGCCAGCAGCGTAGGACAGGGGGCGTACTATGGCTACACCTTC.

This clone was seen more than once but under ten times. The chain joins TRBV4-1 to TRBJ2-1; 14 bases map to TRBD2. CDR3 size: 14 residues. CDR1 is MGHRA and CDR2 is YSYEKL in the germline V gene. V lost 1 base, J lost 13 bases, and 3 bases stayed unmatched. The CDR3 sequence is CASSQVGTSGRQFF. CDR3 bases: TGCGCCAGCAGCCAAGTGGGGACTAGCGGGAGACAGTTCTTC.

The rearrangement joins TRBV28 to TRBJ1-4; 10 bases agree with TRBD1. This CDR3 comprises 16 residues. Germline CDR1 is MDHEN and CDR2 is SYDVKM. The V gene end was trimmed by 5 bases and the J gene end by 0 bases; junction bases not matched to a gene: 3. The CDR3 is CASSKTGGATNEKLFF. CDR3 nucleotides: TGTGCCAGCAGTAAGACAGGGGGCGCAACTAATGAAAAACTGTTTTTT.